These T cell receptor beta chains were read from a single sample in a study of T cells in Graves' hyperthyroidism and ophthalmopathy. TCRdb redid the calling of the multiplex PCR reads with MiXCR, one entry per CDR3 protein. This sample has roughly 400,000 distinct CDR3 sequences, with approximately 15% found just once. The sequenced sample was blood. Receptors were obtained from a woman aged 18-30 years with Graves' hyperthyroidism that later progressed to Graves' ophthalmopathy. Each CDR3 is given with its conserved first and last residue. The D gene is left open where the match is weak. Rows may omit the clone size; those that give it use once, few, many or a size class.

CDR3 protein	CDR3 DNA	D gene	V gene	J gene	clone size
CASSQGWGAHSPADTQYF	TGTGCCAGCAGCCAAGGTTGGGGGGCCCATAGTCCGGCAGATACGCAGTATTTT	NA	TRBV14	TRBJ2-3	many
CASSRTGPEQYF	TGTGCCAGCTCACGAACAGGCCCCGAGCAGTACTTC	NA	TRBV18	TRBJ2-7	many
CASRKEGPNTEAFF	TGTGCCAGCAGGAAAGAGGGACCCAACACTGAAGCTTTCTTT	NA	TRBV7-9	TRBJ1-1	many
CASSDLTSYEQYF	TGTGCCAGCAGTGACTTAACCTCCTACGAGCAGTACTTC	NA	TRBV2	TRBJ2-7	many
CATSDATGRTGELFF	TGTGCCACCAGTGATGCGACAGGGCGCACCGGGGAGCTGTTTTTT	TRBD1	TRBV24-1	TRBJ2-2	NA
CASSLWVGQEAFF	TGTGCCAGCAGCTTATGGGTAGGACAGGAAGCTTTCTTT	NA	TRBV7-2	TRBJ1-1	many
CASSLPRGLAGGRDTQYF	TGTGCCAGCAGCTTACCCAGGGGACTAGCGGGAGGGCGAGATACGCAGTATTTT	TRBD2	TRBV7-9	TRBJ2-3	many
CSARVLAVETQYF	TGCAGTGCTAGAGTTCTAGCGGTAGAGACCCAGTACTTC	TRBD2	TRBV20-1	TRBJ2-5	few
CASASGNGELFF	TGTGCCAGCGCTAGCGGGAACGGGGAGCTGTTTTTT	TRBD2	TRBV2	TRBJ2-2	many
CASTLLGGLTYNEQFF	TGTGCCAGCACCCTCCTGGGGGGTTTAACCTACAATGAGCAGTTCTTC	NA	TRBV2	TRBJ2-1	many
CASSLGQGGFYEQYF	TGTGCCAGCAGTTTAGGGCAGGGGGGATTCTACGAGCAGTACTTC	NA	TRBV27	TRBJ2-7	many
CASSPGRTSAYNEQFF	TGTGCCAGCAGCCCAGGTAGGACTAGCGCCTACAATGAGCAGTTCTTC	TRBD2	TRBV7-2	TRBJ2-1	many
CAWSLGLAGSYEQYF	TGTGCCTGGAGCTTGGGACTAGCGGGCTCCTACGAGCAGTACTTC	TRBD2	TRBV30	TRBJ2-7	many
CASSQFRDRELNEQYF	TGTGCCAGCAGCCAGTTCCGGGACAGGGAATTGAACGAGCAGTACTTC	TRBD1	TRBV13	TRBJ2-7	many
CASSLSGQYYSTLHF	TGCGCCAGCAGCTTATCGGGACAGTACTACTCCACCCTCCACTTT	TRBD1	TRBV5-1	TRBJ1-6	many
CASSPTSGEVETQYF	TGCGCCAGCAGCCCCACCTCAGGGGAGGTCGAGACCCAGTACTTC	NA	TRBV5-1	TRBJ2-5	NA
CASSGPGTGNQPQHF	TGTGCCAGCAGTGGCCCGGGGACTGGGAATCAGCCCCAGCATTTT	NA	TRBV2	TRBJ1-5	many
CASSQEKAFYGYTF	TGTGCCAGCTCCCAAGAGAAAGCCTTCTATGGCTACACCTTC	NA	TRBV18	TRBJ1-2	few
CASSQGQGGRYTEAFF	TGTGCCAGCAGCCAAGGACAGGGGGGTCGGTACACTGAAGCTTTCTTT	TRBD1	TRBV28	TRBJ1-1	NA
CASSRLRLVDTQYF	TGTGCCAGCAGTCGACTCCGACTAGTAGATACGCAGTATTTT	NA	TRBV6-2/TRBV6-3	TRBJ2-3	many
CSVEPTGGTDTQYF	TGCAGCGTTGAACCTACAGGGGGCACAGATACGCAGTATTTT	TRBD1	TRBV29-1	TRBJ2-3	few
CASSHFGDSGSYYEQYF	TGTGCCAGCAGTCATTTCGGGGATAGCGGGAGCTACTACGAGCAGTACTTC	TRBD2	TRBV6-1	TRBJ2-7	many
CASRQGVPGELFF	TGTGCCAGCAGACAAGGGGTTCCCGGGGAGCTGTTTTTT	NA	TRBV28	TRBJ2-2	many